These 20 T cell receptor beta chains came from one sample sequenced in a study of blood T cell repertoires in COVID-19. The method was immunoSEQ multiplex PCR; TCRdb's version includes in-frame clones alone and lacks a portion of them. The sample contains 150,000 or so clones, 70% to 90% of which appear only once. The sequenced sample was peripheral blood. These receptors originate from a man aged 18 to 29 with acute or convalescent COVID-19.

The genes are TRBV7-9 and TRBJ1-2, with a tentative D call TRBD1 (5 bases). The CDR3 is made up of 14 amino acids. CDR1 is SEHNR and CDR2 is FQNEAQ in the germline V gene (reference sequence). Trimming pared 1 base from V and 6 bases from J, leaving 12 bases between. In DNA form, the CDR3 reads TGTGCCAGCAGCTTAGATCGGGGGATTGATGGCTACACCTTC. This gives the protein CASSLDRGIDGYTF.

This chain's CDR3 is CASTGQGYGYTF. CDR3 nucleotides: TGTGCCAGCACCGGACAGGGCTATGGCTACACCTTC. The chain couples TRBV12-3 or TRBV12-4 to TRBJ1-2, with 8 bases that match TRBD1. The CDR3 loop spans 12 amino acids. With 7 bases clipped from V and 4 bases from J, the junction kept 2 bases outside the gene matches.

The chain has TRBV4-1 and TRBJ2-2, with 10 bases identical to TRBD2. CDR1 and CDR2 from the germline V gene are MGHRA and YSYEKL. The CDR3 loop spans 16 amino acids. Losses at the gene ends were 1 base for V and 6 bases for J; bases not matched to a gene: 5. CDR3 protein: CASSQGSGGFAGELFF. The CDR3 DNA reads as TGCGCCAGCAGCCAAGGTAGCGGGGGGTTCGCCGGGGAGCTGTTTTTT.

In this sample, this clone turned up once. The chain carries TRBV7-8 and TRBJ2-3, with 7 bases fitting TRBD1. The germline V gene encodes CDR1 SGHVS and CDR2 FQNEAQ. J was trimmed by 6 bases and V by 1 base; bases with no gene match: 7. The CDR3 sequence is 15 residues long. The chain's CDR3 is CASSLVKGAGDTQYF. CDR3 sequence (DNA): TGTGCCAGCAGCTTAGTGAAGGGGGCTGGGGATACGCAGTATTTT.

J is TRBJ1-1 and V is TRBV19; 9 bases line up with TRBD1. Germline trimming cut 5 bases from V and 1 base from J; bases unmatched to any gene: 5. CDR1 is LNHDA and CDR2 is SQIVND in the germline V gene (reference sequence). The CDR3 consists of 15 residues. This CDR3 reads CASSALQGANTEAFF. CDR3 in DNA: TGTGCCAGTAGTGCCTTACAGGGGGCGAACACTGAAGCTTTCTTT. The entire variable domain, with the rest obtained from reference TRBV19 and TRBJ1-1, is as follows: DGGITQSPKYLFRKEGQNVTLSCEQNLNHDAMYWYRQDPGQGLRLIYYSQIVNDFQKGDIAEGYSVSREKKESFPLTVTSAQKNPTAFYLCASSALQGANTEAFFGQGTRLTVV.

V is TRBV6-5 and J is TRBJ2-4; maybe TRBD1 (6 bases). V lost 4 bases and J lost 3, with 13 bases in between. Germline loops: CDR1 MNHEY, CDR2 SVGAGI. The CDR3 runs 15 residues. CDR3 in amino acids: CASSSGFRGKNIQYF. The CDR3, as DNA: TGTGCCAGCAGTTCAGGATTCAGGGGCAAAAACATTCAGTACTTC.

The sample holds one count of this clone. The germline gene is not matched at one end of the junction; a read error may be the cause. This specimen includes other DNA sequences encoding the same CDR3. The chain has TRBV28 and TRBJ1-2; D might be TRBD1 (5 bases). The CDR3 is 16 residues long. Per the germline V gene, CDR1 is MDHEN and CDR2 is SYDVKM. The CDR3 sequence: CASSLRWSQGRVGYTF. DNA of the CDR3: TGCGCCAGCAGTCTACGATGGTCGCAGGGAAGGGTTGGCTACACCTTC.

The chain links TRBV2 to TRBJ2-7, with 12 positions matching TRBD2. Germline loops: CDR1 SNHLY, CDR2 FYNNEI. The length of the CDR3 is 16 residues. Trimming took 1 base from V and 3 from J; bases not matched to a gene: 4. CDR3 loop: CASSEVGLAGIYEQYV. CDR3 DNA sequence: TGTGCCAGCAGTGAAGTAGGACTAGCGGGGATCTACGAGCAGTACGTC.

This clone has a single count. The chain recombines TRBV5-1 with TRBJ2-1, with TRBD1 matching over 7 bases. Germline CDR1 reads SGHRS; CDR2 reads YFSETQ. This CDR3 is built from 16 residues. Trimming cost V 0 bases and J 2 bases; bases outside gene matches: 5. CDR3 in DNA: TGCGCCAGCAGCTTGGGGGCTGGACAGGCCTACAATGAGCAGTTCTTC. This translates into CASSLGAGQAYNEQFF.

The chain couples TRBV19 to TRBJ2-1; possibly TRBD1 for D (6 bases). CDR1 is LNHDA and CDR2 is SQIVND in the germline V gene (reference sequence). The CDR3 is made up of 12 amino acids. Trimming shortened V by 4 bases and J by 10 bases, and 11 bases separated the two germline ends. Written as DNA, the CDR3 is TGTGCCAGTAGTAAGGACAGTTGGGAGCAGTTCTTC. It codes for CASSKDSWEQFF. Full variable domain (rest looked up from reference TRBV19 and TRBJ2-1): DGGITQSPKYLFRKEGQNVTLSCEQNLNHDAMYWYRQDPGQGLRLIYYSQIVNDFQKGDIAEGYSVSREKKESFPLTVTSAQKNPTAFYLCASSKDSWEQFFGPGTRLTVL.

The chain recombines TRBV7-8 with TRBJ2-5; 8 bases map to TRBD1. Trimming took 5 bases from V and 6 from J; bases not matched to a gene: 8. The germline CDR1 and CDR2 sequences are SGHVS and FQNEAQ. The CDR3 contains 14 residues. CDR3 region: CASSPPWTGKTQYF. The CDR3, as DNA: TGTGCCAGCAGCCCTCCTTGGACAGGGAAGACCCAGTACTTC. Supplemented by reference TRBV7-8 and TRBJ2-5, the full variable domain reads GAGVSQSPRYKVAKRGQDVALRCDPISGHVSLFWYQQALGQGPEFLTYFQNEAQLDKSGLPSDRFFAERPEGSVSTLKIQRTQQEDSAVYLCASSPPWTGKTQYFGPGTRLLVL.

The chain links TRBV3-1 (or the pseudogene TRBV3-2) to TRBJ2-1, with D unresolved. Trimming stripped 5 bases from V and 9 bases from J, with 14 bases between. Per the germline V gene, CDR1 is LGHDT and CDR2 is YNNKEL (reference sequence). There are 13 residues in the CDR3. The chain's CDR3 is CASSTDPDAEQFF. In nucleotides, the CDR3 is TGTGCCAGCAGCACCGATCCAGATGCTGAGCAGTTCTTC.

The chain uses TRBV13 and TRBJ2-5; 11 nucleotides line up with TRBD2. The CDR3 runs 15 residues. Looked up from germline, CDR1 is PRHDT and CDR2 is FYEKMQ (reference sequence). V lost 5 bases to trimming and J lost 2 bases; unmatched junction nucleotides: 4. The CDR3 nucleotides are TGTGCCAGCAGCCTTAGCGGGGGGGAACAAGAGACCCAGTACTTC. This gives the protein CASSLSGGEQETQYF.

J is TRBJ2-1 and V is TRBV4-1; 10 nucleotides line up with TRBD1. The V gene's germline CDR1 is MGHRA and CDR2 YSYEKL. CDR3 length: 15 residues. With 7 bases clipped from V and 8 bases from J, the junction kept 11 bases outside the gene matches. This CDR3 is CASIDRDRGRDEQFF. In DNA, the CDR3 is TGCGCCAGCATTGATAGGGACAGGGGCAGGGATGAGCAGTTCTTC.

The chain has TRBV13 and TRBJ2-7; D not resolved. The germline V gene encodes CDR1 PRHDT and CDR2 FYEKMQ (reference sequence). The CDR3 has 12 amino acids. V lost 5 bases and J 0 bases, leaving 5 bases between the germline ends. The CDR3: CASSASSYEQYV. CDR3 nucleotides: TGTGCCAGCAGCGCTAGCTCCTACGAGCAGTACGTC.

The CDR3 region is CAWSLQNGYTF. CDR3 bases: TGTGCCTGGAGTTTACAGAATGGCTACACCTTC. This sequence joins TRBV30 and TRBJ1-2; unclear D gene. Germline CDR1 and CDR2: GTSNPN and SVGIG (reference sequence). The CDR3 totals 11 residues. Trimming left V 2 bases short and J 6 bases short, with 7 bases between.

The CDR3 DNA sequence: TGTGCCAGCAGTGAGACCACAGGGCTCCGTTACTCGGGCGACACTGAAGCTTTCTTT. Its protein is CASSETTGLRYSGDTEAFF. The chain employs TRBV6-1 and TRBJ1-1, with D possibly TRBD1 on 6 matching bases. V gave up 3 bases and J gave up 3 bases, with 26 bases separating them. The CDR3 is made up of 19 amino acids. Germline V gene sequence: CDR1 MNHNS, CDR2 SASEGT.

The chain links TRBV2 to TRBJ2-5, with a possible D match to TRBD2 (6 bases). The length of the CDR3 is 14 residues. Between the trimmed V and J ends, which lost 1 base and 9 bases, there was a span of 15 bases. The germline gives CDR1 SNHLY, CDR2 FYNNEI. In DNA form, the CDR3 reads TGTGCCAGCAGTGAAGTGGTGACTAGTGCACCCCAGTACTTC. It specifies CASSEVVTSAPQYF.

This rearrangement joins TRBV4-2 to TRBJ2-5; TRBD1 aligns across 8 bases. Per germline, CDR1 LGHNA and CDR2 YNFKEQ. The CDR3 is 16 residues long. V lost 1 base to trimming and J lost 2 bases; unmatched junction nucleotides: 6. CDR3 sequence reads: CASSQAVHRGQETQYF. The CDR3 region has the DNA TGTGCCAGCAGCCAAGCAGTTCACAGGGGGCAAGAGACCCAGTACTTC.

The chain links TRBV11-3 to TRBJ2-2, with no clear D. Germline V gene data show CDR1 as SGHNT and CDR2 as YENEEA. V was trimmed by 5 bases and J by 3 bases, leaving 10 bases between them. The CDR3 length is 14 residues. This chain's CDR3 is CASSPTYDTGELFF. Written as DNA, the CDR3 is TGTGCCAGCAGCCCCACATACGACACCGGGGAGCTGTTTTTT.